This is a list of T cell receptor beta chains from one sample in a study of blood T cell repertoires in COVID-19. This table comes from immunoSEQ multiplex PCR, and its TCRdb copy is limited to in-frame clones, with some not included. The sample has a few hundred thousand clones, 80% to 90% seen once; the top ten hold roughly 2.3%. Sequenced sample: peripheral blood. These receptors all come from a man aged 30 to 39 who had recovered from COVID-19. CDR3s include the opening cysteine and the closing phenylalanine or tryptophan. A D gene is named only where the DNA matches it firmly. Clone size appears in some rows only: once, few, many, or a class for an expanded clone.

d_call	clone_size	v_call	cdr3_length	j_call	cdr3_aa	cdr3_nt
-	few	TRBV7-2	13	TRBJ1-5	CASSFSLNQPQHF	TGTGCCAGCAGCTTTAGTCTCAATCAGCCCCAGCATTTT
TRBD1	-	TRBV29-1	13	TRBJ1-2	CSVVGTGNYGYTF	TGCAGCGTTGTCGGGACAGGGAACTATGGCTACACCTTC
-	-	TRBV4-1	15	TRBJ2-5	CASSLLGEVWETQYF	TGCGCCAGCAGTCTATTGGGAGAGGTATGGGAGACCCAGTACTTC
TRBD2	-	TRBV10-3	12	TRBJ2-1	CAITGGENEQFF	TGTGCCATCACGGGGGGTGAAAATGAGCAGTTCTTC
-	-	TRBV10-2	14	TRBJ1-2	CASRIQGRGYGYTF	TGCGCCAGCAGGATTCAGGGTCGCGGCTATGGCTACACCTTC
-	-	TRBV7-9	17	TRBJ2-7	CASGLPLGFDSYYEQYF	TGTGCCAGCGGACTACCCCTCGGTTTCGACAGCTACTACGAGCAGTACTTC
-	-	TRBV7-6	14	TRBJ1-1	CASSFTGMNTEAFF	TGTGCCAGCAGCTTTACGGGTATGAACACTGAAGCTTTCTTT
-	-	TRBV27	15	TRBJ2-5	CASSPDWGLQETQYF	TGTGCCAGCAGTCCCGACTGGGGGCTCCAAGAGACCCAGTACTTC
-	-	TRBV10-3	13	TRBJ1-1	CAISQVQNTEAFF	TGTGCCATCAGTCAGGTCCAGAACACTGAAGCTTTCTTT
-	few	TRBV21-1	16	TRBJ1-6	CASSKDPGAYNSPLHF	TGTGCCAGCAGCAAAGATCCAGGGGCGTATAATTCACCCCTCCACTTT
-	-	TRBV19	11	TRBJ2-5	CASSLGGTQYF	TGTGCCAGTAGCCTAGGGGGGACCCAGTACTTC
-	-	TRBV9	15	TRBJ2-5	CASSVEGGTFETQYF	TGTGCCAGCAGCGTAGAGGGGGGGACTTTCGAGACCCAGTACTTC
-	-	TRBV10-2	14	TRBJ1-2	CASSENQVNYGYTF	TGCGCCAGCAGTGAGAACCAGGTTAACTATGGCTACACCTTC